The clone carrying this TCR beta chain has a count of ten or more. The entry originates in a study of patients with pleural tuberculosis. TCRdb ran MiXCR on the reads and lists one entry per CDR3 protein. Counted here are some 29,000 distinct CDR3 sequences, over 15% occurring once; the ten biggest clones make up 3.5% to 4.5%. The germline V gene has CDR1 SGHRS and CDR2 YFSETQ. V dropped 3 bases and J dropped 4 bases, with 13 bases sitting between them. The CDR3 is made up of 15 amino acids. Sequencing input: peripheral blood. This sequence originates from a human donor with pleural tuberculosis. The V and J genes are TRBV5-1 and TRBJ2-2; perhaps D is TRBD1 or TRBD2 (7 bases each). The CDR3 DNA reads TGCGCCAGCAGCTGGGGGGGACAGATCACCGGGGAGCTGTTTTTT. It specifies CASSWGGQITGELFF. Supplemented by reference TRBV5-1 and TRBJ2-2, the full variable domain reads KAGVTQTPRYLIKTRGQQVTLSCSPISGHRSVSWYQQTPGQGLQFLFEYFSETQRNKGNFPGRFSGRQFSNSRSEMNVSTLELGDSALYLCASSWGGQITGELFFGEGSRLTVL.